Here is one T cell receptor beta chain with its context. The protocol was immunoSEQ multiplex PCR, while the TCRdb copy is restricted to in-frame clones and leaves out a portion. The table lists approximately 30,000 clones, approximately 78% of them singletons. This record comes from a study of somatic mutations in cytotoxic T cells in rheumatoid arthritis. The CDR3 sequence is 14 residues long. Germline trimming cut 5 bases from V and 2 bases from J; bases unmatched to any gene: 4. Looked up from germline, CDR1 is MGHDK and CDR2 is SYGVNS. Material for sequencing was CD8+ T cells sorted from blood. The origin of this receptor is an adult with rheumatoid arthritis. The chain recombines TRBV25-1 with TRBJ2-7, with 9 bases lining up with TRBD1. CDR3 DNA: TGTGCCAGCAGTACCAGGGACAGGGCCTACGAGCAGTACTTC. The encoded protein is CASSTRDRAYEQYF.